Listed below are T cell receptor beta chains from one sample, sequenced in a study of T cell responses to AZD1222 COVID-19 vaccine. Clones were sequenced by immunoSEQ multiplex PCR, and TCRdb holds only the in-frame ones, with some missing. Of 110,000 or so clones in the sample, about 91% were seen once. The starting material was peripheral blood, obtained 28 days after the second AZD1222 dose. The source of these receptors is an adult who received the AZD1222 COVID-19 vaccine. The conserved cysteine and the conserved F or W are not part of the CDR3 here.

cdr3_length v_call cdr3_aa
9 TRBV6-5 VSGLYEKLF
13 TRBV4-2 ASSQTGLGSYEQY
12 TRBV24-1 ATSNPGPYNEQF
12 TRBV14 ASSQEKGFNEQY
15 TRBV6-2/TRBV6-3 ASSVRQDQRSGNTIY
11 TRBV12-3/TRBV12-4 ASSLQGPTEAF
13 TRBV9 ASSAGGGAASEAF
11 TRBV4-1 ASSQGDNQPQH
11 TRBV20-1 SASRGQPYEQY
10 TRBV7-2 ASSLDHGPQH
13 TRBV19 ASSATGTAYEKLF
12 TRBV10-1 ARNRQLYNSPLH
15 TRBV6-6 ASSPNPGVAGGNEQF
15 TRBV20-1 SASRLAGGTNTDTQY
16 TRBV5-1 ASSSPVGQGATNEKLF
11 TRBV19 ASSPLASRGYT
16 TRBV18 ASSRDAPGTGGYNEQF
13 TRBV6-2/TRBV6-3 ASSLRPGQVQPQH
14 TRBV19 ASSTVAGGSSYEQY
12 TRBV2 ASRWGVGKDGYT
13 TRBV6-4 ASSLTGTSYNEQF
13 TRBV19 ASSIGGGARNEQF
11 TRBV7-3 ASSLAGTREQF